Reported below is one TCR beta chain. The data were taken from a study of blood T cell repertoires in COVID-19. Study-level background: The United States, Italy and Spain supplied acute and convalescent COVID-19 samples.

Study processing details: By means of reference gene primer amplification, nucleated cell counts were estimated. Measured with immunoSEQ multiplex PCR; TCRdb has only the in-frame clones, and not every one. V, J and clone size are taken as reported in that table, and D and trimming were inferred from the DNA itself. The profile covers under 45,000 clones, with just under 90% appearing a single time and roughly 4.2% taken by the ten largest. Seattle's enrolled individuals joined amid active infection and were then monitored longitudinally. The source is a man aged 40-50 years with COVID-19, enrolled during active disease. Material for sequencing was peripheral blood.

This CDR3 is CASSPLLRGREQETQYF. CDR3 nucleotide sequence: TGCGCCAGCAGCCCCCTATTAAGAGGGAGGGAGCAAGAGACCCAGTACTTC. The rearrangement joins TRBV4-1 to TRBJ2-5; 7 nucleotides align to TRBD2. V trimming: 4 bases; J trimming: 2 bases; junction bases outside the gene matches: 13. The CDR3 sequence is 17 residues long. CDR1 and CDR2 from the germline V gene are MGHRA and YSYEKL.